This entry lists 16 T cell receptor beta chains sequenced from one sample in a study of beta chain features in type 1 diabetes. The isolated RNA, all of it, was reverse transcribed, so expressed TCRB transcripts were what got sequenced. Profiling relied on immunoSEQ multiplex PCR, and the TCRdb table lists in-frame clones only, not all of them. Seen here are almost 350,000 clones, about 20% observed once, and the top ten hold about 0.044%. Material for sequencing was naive CD4+ T cells from blood. The receptors here all came from a woman between 18 and 29 years old in good health.

J is TRBJ2-7 and V is TRBV11-1; no clear D. Trimming removed 5 bases from V and 6 bases from J, with 11 bases in between. CDR3 length: 12 residues. Germline V gene lookup returns CDR1 SGHAT and CDR2 FQDESV (reference sequence). The CDR3 DNA reads TGTGCCAGCAGCCGAAGTGAGTCCGAGCAGTACTTC. Protein: CASSRSESEQYF. Drawing the rest from reference TRBV11-1 and TRBJ2-7, the complete variable domain is EAEVAQSPRYKITEKSQAVAFWCDPISGHATLYWYRQILGQGPELLVQFQDESVVDDSQLPKDRFSAERLKGVDSTLKIQPAELGDSAMYLCASSRSESEQYFGPGTRLTVT.

The chain combines TRBV6-5 with TRBJ2-1, with D unclear. In germline, CDR1 is MNHEY, CDR2 SVGAGI. V was shortened by 6 bases and J by 6 bases, with 6 bases between the two germline ends. The CDR3 is 11 residues long. The CDR3 region is CASSLLNEQFF. DNA of the CDR3: TGTGCCAGCAGCTTACTCAATGAGCAGTTCTTC.

The chain links TRBV5-1 to TRBJ2-5, with a tentative D call TRBD1 (6 bases). Looked up from germline, CDR1 is SGHRS and CDR2 is YFSETQ. Trimming took off 5 bases at V and 5 bases at J, with 22 bases between the two ends. This CDR3 is 16 amino acids long. CDR3 coding DNA: TGCGCCAGCAGTCTCCGGGACAAGCCACTACGGGAGACCCAGTACTTC. Its protein product is CASSLRDKPLRETQYF.

This clone was observed a few times. This chain uses TRBV4-2 with TRBJ2-3, with 12 bases aligning to TRBD2. The CDR3 runs 18 residues. Germline trimming cut 1 base from V and 5 bases from J; bases unmatched to any gene: 10. CDR1 is LGHNA and CDR2 is YNFKEQ in the germline V gene. The CDR3 DNA reads as TGTGCCAGCAGCCAAGTCCAGACTAGCGGGGGCCGGAGAGATACGCAGTATTTT. Amino acid sequence: CASSQVQTSGGRRDTQYF.

This clone was detected only a few times. V gene TRBV5-4 combines with J gene TRBJ2-7; D uncertain. Trimming left V 3 bases short and J 2 bases short, with 12 bases between. The CDR3 is made up of 14 amino acids. CDR1 and CDR2 from the germline V gene are SGHNT and YYREEE (reference sequence). This CDR3 is CASSSRQAPYEQYF. CDR3 DNA: TGTGCCAGCAGCTCGCGTCAGGCGCCCTACGAGCAGTACTTC.

The chain combines TRBV29-1 with TRBJ2-7, with TRBD2 as a possible D gene (6 bases). The CDR3 has 12 residues. The V end was cut by 6 bases, the J end by 5 bases, with 14 bases between. Germline V CDR1 and CDR2: SQVTM, ANQGSEA. The CDR3 coding sequence is TGCAGCGTGGGGACTGGGAACGACGAGCAGTACTTC. This gives the protein CSVGTGNDEQYF.

J is TRBJ1-2 and V is TRBV30; D not resolved. The length of the CDR3 is 11 residues. V lost 5 bases, J lost 3 bases, and 7 bases lay in between. Germline loops: CDR1 GTSNPN, CDR2 SVGIG (reference sequence). CDR3 protein: CAWSSHYGYTF. DNA of the CDR3: TGTGCCTGGTCGTCTCACTATGGCTACACCTTC.

The genes are TRBV4-3 and TRBJ1-2, with 9 bases that match TRBD1. Germline CDR1 LGHNA, CDR2 YSLEER. The CDR3 spans 14 residues. The J segment lost 4 bases and the V segment lost 5 bases, leaving 5 bases of the junction unmatched. This CDR3 is CASSRTGGGYGYTF. The CDR3 bases are TGCGCCAGCAGCAGAACAGGGGGCGGCTATGGCTACACCTTC.

The chain recombines TRBV29-1 with TRBJ1-2; TRBD1 is a possible D gene (6 bases). V lost 6 bases and J 3 bases, leaving 11 bases between the germline ends. Germline values: CDR1 SQVTM, CDR2 ANQGSEA. The CDR3 runs to 12 residues. CDR3 DNA: TGCAGCGTAACAGGGCGGGACTATGGCTACACCTTC. It specifies CSVTGRDYGYTF.

The rearrangement links TRBV15 to TRBJ2-7; 11 bases are a match to TRBD2. The V gene's germline CDR1 is LNHNV and CDR2 YYDKDF (reference sequence). V lost 3 bases and J lost 0; bases outside the gene matches: 7. The CDR3 extends over 17 amino acids. The CDR3 loop is CATSRATSGVSSYEQYF. The CDR3 nucleotides read TGTGCCACCAGCAGGGCGACTAGCGGGGTCTCCTCCTACGAGCAGTACTTC.

This clone has only a few counts. V and J are TRBV4-2 and TRBJ1-4; 7 positions match TRBD1. Germline lookup yields CDR1 LGHNA and CDR2 YNFKEQ. The ends lost 6 bases at V and 5 bases at J; junction bases unmatched: 3. The CDR3 loop spans 13 amino acids. CDR3 in DNA: TGTGCCAGCAGAGGGGACAGCAATGAAAAACTGTTTTTT. Its protein product is CASRGDSNEKLFF.

This clone was counted a few times. The chain employs TRBV4-1 and TRBJ2-3; 7 bases agree with TRBD2. This CDR3 is built from 18 residues. V lost 4 bases, J lost 0 bases, and 13 bases stayed unmatched. The germline CDR1 and CDR2 sequences are MGHRA and YSYEKL. The CDR3 DNA reads as TGCGCCAGCAGCCCCAGGTGGCTAGCGGATGGGAGCACAGATACGCAGTATTTT. As protein: CASSPRWLADGSTDTQYF.

This clone was recorded once. This chain uses TRBV25-1 with TRBJ2-6, with 9 bases aligning to TRBD1. There are 17 residues in the CDR3. V gave up 2 bases and J gave up 2 bases; unmatched junction bases: 4. Germline V gene lookup returns CDR1 MGHDK and CDR2 SYGVNS. CDR3 protein: CASSEDRGGPGANVLTF. In DNA form, the CDR3 reads TGTGCCAGCAGTGAAGACAGGGGGGGCCCTGGGGCCAACGTCCTGACTTTC.

The chain has TRBV5-1 and TRBJ1-1; 9 bases are shared with TRBD1. Germline V gene data show CDR1 as SGHRS and CDR2 as YFSETQ. The CDR3 length is 15 residues. Trimming removed 4 bases from V and 0 bases from J; junction bases left unmatched: 4. CDR3 residues: CASSPGQGLNTEAFF. The CDR3 nucleotides read TGCGCCAGCAGCCCGGGACAGGGACTGAACACTGAAGCTTTCTTT.

The J gene is TRBJ2-3, the V gene TRBV19, with TRBD2 as a possible D gene (6 bases). The CDR3 loop spans 15 amino acids. Germline CDR1 reads LNHDA; CDR2 reads SQIVND (reference sequence). Trimming left V 6 bases short and J 1 base short, with 14 bases between. The DNA for the CDR3 is TGTGCCAGTAGAACCAGCGGAGGGCGCACAGATACGCAGTATTTT. It codes for CASRTSGGRTDTQYF.

J is TRBJ1-5 and V is TRBV2; 8 bases are a match to TRBD1. The germline gives CDR1 SNHLY, CDR2 FYNNEI. Losses at the gene ends were 4 bases for V and 6 bases for J; bases not matched to a gene: 5. The CDR3 extends over 14 amino acids. The CDR3 spells CASSGQGSSQPQHF. CDR3 DNA sequence: TGTGCCAGCAGTGGACAGGGGAGTAGTCAGCCCCAGCATTTT.